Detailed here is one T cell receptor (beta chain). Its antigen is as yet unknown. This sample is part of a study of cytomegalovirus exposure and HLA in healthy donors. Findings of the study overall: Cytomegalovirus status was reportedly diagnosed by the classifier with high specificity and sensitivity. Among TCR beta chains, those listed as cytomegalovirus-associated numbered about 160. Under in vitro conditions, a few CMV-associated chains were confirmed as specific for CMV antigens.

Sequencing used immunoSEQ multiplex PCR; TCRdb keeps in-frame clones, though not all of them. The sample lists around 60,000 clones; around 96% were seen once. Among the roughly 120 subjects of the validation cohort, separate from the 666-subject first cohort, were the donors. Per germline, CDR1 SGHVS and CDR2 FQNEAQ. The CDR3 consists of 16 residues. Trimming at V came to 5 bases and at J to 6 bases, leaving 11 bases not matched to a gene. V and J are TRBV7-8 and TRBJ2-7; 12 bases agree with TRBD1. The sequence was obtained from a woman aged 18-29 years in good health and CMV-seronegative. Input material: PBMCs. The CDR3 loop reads CASSATGTGGFREQYF. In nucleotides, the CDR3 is TGTGCCAGCAGCGCAACCGGGACAGGGGGCTTCCGCGAGCAGTACTTC. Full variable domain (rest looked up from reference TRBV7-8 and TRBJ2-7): GAGVSQSPRYKVAKRGQDVALRCDPISGHVSLFWYQQALGQGPEFLTYFQNEAQLDKSGLPSDRFFAERPEGSVSTLKIQRTQQEDSAVYLCASSATGTGGFREQYFGPGTRLTVT.